This TCR beta chain stems from a study of cytomegalovirus exposure and HLA in healthy donors. Per the germline V gene, CDR1 is MDHEN and CDR2 is SYDVKM. CDR3 length: 19 amino acids. The ends lost 4 bases at V and 3 bases at J; junction bases unmatched: 19. General study points: Using a false discovery rate of 0.05, a later analysis showed that about 16,000 TCR beta sequences were associated with HLA alleles.

All donors participated as healthy donors of bone marrow. Regarding this clone: As yet, its antigen is unknown.

With 60 Vbeta and 13 Jbeta primers, the PCR was carried out. This table comes from immunoSEQ multiplex PCR, and its TCRdb copy is limited to in-frame clones, with some not included. Seen here are 150,000 to 200,000 clones, about three quarters observed once, and the top ten hold 11% to 15%. This TCR was sampled from a man in his forties or fifties in good health and CMV-seropositive. The sample consisted of PBMCs. The gene calls are TRBV28 and TRBJ2-7; TRBD1 aligns across 9 bases. The CDR3 reads CASSSNLGQGLWGIYEQYF. The CDR3 DNA is TGTGCCAGCAGTTCGAACCTGGGACAGGGTCTTTGGGGAATCTACGAGCAGTACTTC.